Sequencing of this T cell receptor beta chain was carried out in a study of cytomegalovirus exposure and HLA in healthy donors. Use of 60 Vbeta and 13 Jbeta primers characterized the PCR. Profiling relied on immunoSEQ multiplex PCR, and the TCRdb table lists in-frame clones only, not all of them. This table holds roughly 80,000 clones, roughly 80% found once. Note on this clone: What it binds is unknown.

Whole-study findings and limits: Later genetic work tied a missense DCLRE1C variant to beta-chain V and J trimming. TCR sequences were mostly rare, though some public TCRs occurred in many donors. Among the most significant clusters, several appeared linked to common viral pathogens in a later analysis.

The sequenced sample consisted of PBMCs. The sequence was obtained from a woman aged 45-65 years in good health and CMV-seronegative.

CDR3 in amino acids: CAISESQDTQYF. The CDR3 region has the DNA TGTGCCATCAGTGAGTCTCAGGATACGCAGTATTTT. The chain couples TRBV10-3 to TRBJ2-3, with D unclear. The germline CDR1 and CDR2 sequences are ENHRY and SYGVKD. This CDR3 region has 12 residues. With 0 bases removed from V and 6 bases from J, the gap between germline ends came to 4 bases.